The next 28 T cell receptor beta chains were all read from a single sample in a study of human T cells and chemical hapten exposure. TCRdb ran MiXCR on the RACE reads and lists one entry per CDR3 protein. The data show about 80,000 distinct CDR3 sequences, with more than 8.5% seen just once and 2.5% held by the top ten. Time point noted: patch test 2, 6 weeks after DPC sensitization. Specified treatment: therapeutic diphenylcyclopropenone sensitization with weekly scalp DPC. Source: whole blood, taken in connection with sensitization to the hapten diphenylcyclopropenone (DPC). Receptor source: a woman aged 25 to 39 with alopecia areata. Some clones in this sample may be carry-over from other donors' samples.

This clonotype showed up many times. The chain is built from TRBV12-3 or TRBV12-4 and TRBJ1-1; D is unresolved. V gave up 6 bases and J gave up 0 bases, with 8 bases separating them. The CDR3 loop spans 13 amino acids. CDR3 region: CASRFSVNTEAFF. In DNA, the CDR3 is TGTGCCAGCAGATTCTCTGTGAACACTGAAGCTTTCTTT.

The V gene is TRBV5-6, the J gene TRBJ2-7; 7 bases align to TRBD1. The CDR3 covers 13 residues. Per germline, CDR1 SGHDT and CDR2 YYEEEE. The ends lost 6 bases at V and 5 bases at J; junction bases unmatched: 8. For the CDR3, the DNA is TGTGCCAGCACCGACAGGGCCAGCAACGAGCAGTACTTC. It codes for CASTDRASNEQYF.

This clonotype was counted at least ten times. CDR3 sequence: CASTIGSYGYTF. The DNA of the CDR3 is TGTGCCAGCACCATTGGCAGCTATGGCTACACCTTC. The chain has TRBV12-3 or TRBV12-4 and TRBJ1-2; D is ambiguous. This CDR3 is 12 amino acids long. The V end was cut by 7 bases, the J end by 4 bases, with 10 bases between.

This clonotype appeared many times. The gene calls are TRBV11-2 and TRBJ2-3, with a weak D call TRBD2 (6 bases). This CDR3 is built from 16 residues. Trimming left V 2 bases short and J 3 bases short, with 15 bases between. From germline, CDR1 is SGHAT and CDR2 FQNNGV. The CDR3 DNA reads TGTGCCAGCAGCTTATTGCCGGGAGCGAAGACAGATACGCAGTATTTT. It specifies CASSLLPGAKTDTQYF.

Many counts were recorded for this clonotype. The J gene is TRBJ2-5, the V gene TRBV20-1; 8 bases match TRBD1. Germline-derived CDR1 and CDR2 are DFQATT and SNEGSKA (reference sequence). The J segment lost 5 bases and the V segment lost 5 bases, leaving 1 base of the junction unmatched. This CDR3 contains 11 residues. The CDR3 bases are TGCAGTGCTTGGACAGGGGAGACCCAGTACTTC. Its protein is CSAWTGETQYF.

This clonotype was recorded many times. The chain's CDR3 is CSASSALSSYEQYF. The CDR3 coding sequence is TGCAGTGCTAGCTCGGCACTAAGCTCCTACGAGCAGTACTTC. The chain uses TRBV20-1 and TRBJ2-7; D remains ambiguous. The CDR3 loop spans 14 amino acids. Trimming removed 3 bases at V and 0 bases at J, with 12 bases between. Germline CDR1 and CDR2: DFQATT and SNEGSKA (reference sequence).

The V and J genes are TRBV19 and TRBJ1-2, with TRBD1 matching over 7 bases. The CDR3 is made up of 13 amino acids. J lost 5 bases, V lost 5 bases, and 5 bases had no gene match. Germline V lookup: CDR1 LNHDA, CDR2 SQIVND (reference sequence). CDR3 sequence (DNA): TGTGCCAGTAGTCCCCAGACAGGGTATGGCTACACCTTC. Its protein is CASSPQTGYGYTF. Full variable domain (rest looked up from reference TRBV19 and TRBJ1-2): DGGITQSPKYLFRKEGQNVTLSCEQNLNHDAMYWYRQDPGQGLRLIYYSQIVNDFQKGDIAEGYSVSREKKESFPLTVTSAQKNPTAFYLCASSPQTGYGYTFGSGTRLTVV.

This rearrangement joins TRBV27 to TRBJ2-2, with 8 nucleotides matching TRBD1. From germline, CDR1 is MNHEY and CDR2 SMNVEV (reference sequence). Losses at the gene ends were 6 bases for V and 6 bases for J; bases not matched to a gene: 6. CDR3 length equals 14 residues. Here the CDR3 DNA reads TGTGCCAGCAGCCGGACAGGGTTAGCCGGGGAGCTGTTTTTT. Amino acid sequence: CASSRTGLAGELFF.

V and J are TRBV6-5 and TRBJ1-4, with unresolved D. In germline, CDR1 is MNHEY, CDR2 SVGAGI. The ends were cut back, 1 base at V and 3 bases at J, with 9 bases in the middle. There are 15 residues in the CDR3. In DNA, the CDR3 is TGTGCCAGCAGTTACTTCAGCCACGCTAATGAAAAACTGTTTTTT. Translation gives CASSYFSHANEKLFF.

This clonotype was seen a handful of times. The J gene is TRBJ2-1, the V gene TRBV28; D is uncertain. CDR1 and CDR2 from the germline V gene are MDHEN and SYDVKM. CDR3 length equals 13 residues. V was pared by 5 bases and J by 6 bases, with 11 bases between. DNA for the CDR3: TGTGCCAGCAGTCTAGGACCCTTCAATGAGCAGTTCTTC. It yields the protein CASSLGPFNEQFF.

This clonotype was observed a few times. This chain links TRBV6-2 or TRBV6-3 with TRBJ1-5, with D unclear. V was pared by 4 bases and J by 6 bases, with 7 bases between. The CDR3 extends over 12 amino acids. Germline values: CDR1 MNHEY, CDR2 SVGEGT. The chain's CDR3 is CASSLVRQPQHF. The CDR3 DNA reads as TGTGCCAGCAGTTTGGTTCGTCAGCCCCAGCATTTT.

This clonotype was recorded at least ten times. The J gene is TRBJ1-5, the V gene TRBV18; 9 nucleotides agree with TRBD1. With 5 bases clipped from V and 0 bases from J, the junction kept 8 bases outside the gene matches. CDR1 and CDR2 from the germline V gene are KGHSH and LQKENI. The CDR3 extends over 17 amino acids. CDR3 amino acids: CASSSTGGSYSNQPQHF. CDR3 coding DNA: TGTGCCAGCTCATCCACAGGGGGCTCATATAGCAATCAGCCCCAGCATTTT.

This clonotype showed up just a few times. CDR3 amino acids: CASSLGSEAFF. CDR3 DNA sequence: TGTGCCAGCAGTTTAGGATCGGAAGCTTTCTTT. The V gene is TRBV12-3 or TRBV12-4, the J gene TRBJ1-1; no reliable D call. V was pared by 1 base and J by 8 bases, with 5 bases between. The CDR3 is 11 amino acids.

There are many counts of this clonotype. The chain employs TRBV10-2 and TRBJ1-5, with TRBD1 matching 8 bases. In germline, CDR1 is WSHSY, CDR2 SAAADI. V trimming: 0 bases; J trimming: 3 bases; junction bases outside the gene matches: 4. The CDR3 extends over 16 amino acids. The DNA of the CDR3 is TGCGCCAGCAGTGAGTCGCCGACAGGGGTCAATCAGCCCCAGCATTTT. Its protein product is CASSESPTGVNQPQHF.

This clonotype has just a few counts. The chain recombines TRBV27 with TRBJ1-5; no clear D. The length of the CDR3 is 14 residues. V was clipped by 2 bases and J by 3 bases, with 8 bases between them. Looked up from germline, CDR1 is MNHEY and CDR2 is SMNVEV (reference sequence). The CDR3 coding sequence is TGTGCCAGCAGTTTACGGGAGGCCAATCAGCCCCAGCATTTT. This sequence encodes CASSLREANQPQHF.

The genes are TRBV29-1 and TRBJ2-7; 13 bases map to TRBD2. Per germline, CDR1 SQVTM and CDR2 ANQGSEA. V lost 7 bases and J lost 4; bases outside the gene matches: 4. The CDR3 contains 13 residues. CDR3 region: CSARTSGSYEQYF. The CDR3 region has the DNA TGCAGCGCCCGGACTAGCGGGAGTTACGAGCAGTACTTC.

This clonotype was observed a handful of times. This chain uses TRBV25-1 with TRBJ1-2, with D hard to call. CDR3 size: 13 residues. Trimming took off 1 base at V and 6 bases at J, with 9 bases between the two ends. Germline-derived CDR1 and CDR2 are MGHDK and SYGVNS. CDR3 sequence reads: CASSEFGLHGYTF. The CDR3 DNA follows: TGTGCCAGCAGTGAATTTGGGTTACATGGCTACACCTTC.

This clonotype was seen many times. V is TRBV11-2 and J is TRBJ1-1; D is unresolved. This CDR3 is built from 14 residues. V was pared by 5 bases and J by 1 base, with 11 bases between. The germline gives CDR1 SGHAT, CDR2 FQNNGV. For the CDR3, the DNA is TGTGCCAGCAGCCTCTCCCCGGCGAACACTGAAGCTTTCTTT. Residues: CASSLSPANTEAFF.

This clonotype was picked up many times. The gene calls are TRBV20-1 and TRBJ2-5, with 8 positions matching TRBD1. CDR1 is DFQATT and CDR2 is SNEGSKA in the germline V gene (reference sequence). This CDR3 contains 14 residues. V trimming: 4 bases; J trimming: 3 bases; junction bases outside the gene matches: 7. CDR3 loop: CSATAGGFEETQYF. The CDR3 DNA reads TGCAGTGCTACAGCAGGGGGCTTTGAAGAGACCCAGTACTTC.

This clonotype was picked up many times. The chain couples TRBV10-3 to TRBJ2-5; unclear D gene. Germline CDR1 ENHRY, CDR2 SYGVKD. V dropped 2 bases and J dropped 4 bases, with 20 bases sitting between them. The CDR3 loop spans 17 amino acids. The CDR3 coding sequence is TGTGCCATCAGTGAGCCGTCGGCTCCCGAAGTGGGAGAGACCCAGTACTTC. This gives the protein CAISEPSAPEVGETQYF.

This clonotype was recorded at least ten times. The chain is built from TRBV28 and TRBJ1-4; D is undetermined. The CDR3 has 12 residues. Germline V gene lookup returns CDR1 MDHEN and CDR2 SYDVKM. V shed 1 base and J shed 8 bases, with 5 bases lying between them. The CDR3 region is CASSLFSEKLFF. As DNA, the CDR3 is TGTGCCAGCAGTTTATTCTCGGAAAAACTGTTTTTT.

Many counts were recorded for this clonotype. The CDR3 region has the DNA TGTGCCAGCAGTTCACAGGGGGTGAACACTGAAGCTTTCTTT. It specifies CASSSQGVNTEAFF. J is TRBJ1-1 and V is TRBV12-3 or TRBV12-4; 8 nucleotides match TRBD1. This CDR3 is 14 amino acids long. Losses at the gene ends were 4 bases for V and 0 bases for J; bases not matched to a gene: 1.

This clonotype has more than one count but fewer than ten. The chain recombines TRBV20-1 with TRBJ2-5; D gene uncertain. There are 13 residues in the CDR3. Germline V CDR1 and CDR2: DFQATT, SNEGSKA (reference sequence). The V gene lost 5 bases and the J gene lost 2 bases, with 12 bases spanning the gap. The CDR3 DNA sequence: TGCAGTGCTGTTCCGGACGCTCAAGAGACCCAGTACTTC. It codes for CSAVPDAQETQYF.

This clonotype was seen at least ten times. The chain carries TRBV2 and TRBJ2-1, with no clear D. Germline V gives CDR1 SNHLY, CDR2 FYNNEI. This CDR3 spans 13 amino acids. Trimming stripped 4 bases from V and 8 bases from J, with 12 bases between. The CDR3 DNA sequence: TGTGCCAGCAGTGTCCCCAAGAGGCATGAGCAGTTCTTC. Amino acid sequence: CASSVPKRHEQFF.

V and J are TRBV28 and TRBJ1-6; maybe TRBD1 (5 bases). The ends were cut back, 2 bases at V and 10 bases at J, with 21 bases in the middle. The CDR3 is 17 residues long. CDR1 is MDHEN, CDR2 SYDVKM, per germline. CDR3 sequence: CASSLVGGTASESPLHF. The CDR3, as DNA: TGTGCCAGCAGTTTAGTCGGCGGGACGGCATCCGAATCACCCCTCCACTTT.

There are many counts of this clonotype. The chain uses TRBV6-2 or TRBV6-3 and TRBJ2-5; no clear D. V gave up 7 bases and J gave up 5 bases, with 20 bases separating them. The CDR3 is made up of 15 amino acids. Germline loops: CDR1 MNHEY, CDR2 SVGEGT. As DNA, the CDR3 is TGTGCCAGCACCAACCGCCGGGTTCTAGGGGAGACCCAGTACTTC. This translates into CASTNRRVLGETQYF.

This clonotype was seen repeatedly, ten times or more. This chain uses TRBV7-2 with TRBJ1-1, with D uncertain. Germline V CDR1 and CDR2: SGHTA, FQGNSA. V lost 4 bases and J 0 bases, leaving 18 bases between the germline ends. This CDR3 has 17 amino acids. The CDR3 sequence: CASSSDRYRALNTEAFF. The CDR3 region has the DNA TGTGCCAGCAGCTCAGACCGGTACAGAGCTCTGAACACTGAAGCTTTCTTT.

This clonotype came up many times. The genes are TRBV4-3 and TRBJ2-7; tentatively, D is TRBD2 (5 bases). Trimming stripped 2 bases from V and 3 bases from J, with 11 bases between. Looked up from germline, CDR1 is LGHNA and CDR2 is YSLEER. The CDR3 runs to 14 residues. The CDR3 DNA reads TGCGCCAGCAGCCAATTCCAACGGGACTACGAGCAGTACTTC. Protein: CASSQFQRDYEQYF.